This T cell receptor (beta chain) was captured in a study of control samples from healthy donors and cancer patients. Assay: immunoSEQ multiplex PCR; the TCRdb copy retains only in-frame clones and omits some. The top ten hold roughly 13% of the sample, which has approximately 110,000 clones, under 90% seen once. Germline-derived CDR1 and CDR2 are KGHDR and SFDVKD. This CDR3 region has 15 residues. Trimming removed 4 bases at V and 4 bases at J, with 15 bases between. The sample taken for sequencing was blood. The V gene is TRBV24-1, the J gene TRBJ1-1; no clear D gene. The receptor was derived from a woman in her fifties or sixties in good health. The CDR3 bases are TGTGCCACCAGTGACTCTCGAGGGCGATCCACTGAAGCTTTCTTT. It yields the protein CATSDSRGRSTEAFF.